Listed below are T cell receptor beta chains from one sample, sequenced in a study of identical twins. TCRdb re-analysed the 5' RACE reads in MiXCR, keeping a single row per CDR3 protein. Altogether 250,000 to 300,000 distinct CDR3 sequences are present, about 8.9% being singletons, with the ten largest covering around 3%. A further study also used this sample, focusing on yellow fever vaccine responses in identical twins.

Specimen: CD8+ T cells sorted from blood. The receptors stem from a woman younger than 35 in good health. Both conserved end residues are part of each CDR3. A D gene is named only where the DNA matches it firmly. Size is stated for part of the rows, as once, few or many counts, or as a class when the clone is expanded.

d_gene: TRBD2; j_gene: TRBJ2-1; v_gene: TRBV24-1; len: 15; abundance: few; CDR3nt: TGTGCCACCAGTGATTTGCGTGGTAGCGGGAACGAGCAGTTCTTC; CDR3aa: CATSDLRGSGNEQFF
d_gene: TRBD2; j_gene: TRBJ2-7; v_gene: TRBV29-1; len: 15; abundance: few; CDR3nt: TGCAGCGTTACCGAGGGAGGGTCCTTTCGGAACGAGCAGTACTTC; CDR3aa: CSVTEGGSFRNEQYF
d_gene: -; j_gene: TRBJ2-3; v_gene: TRBV24-1; len: 13; abundance: -; CDR3nt: TGTGCCACCAGTGAAGCTAGCTTTGGTACGCAGTATTTT; CDR3aa: CATSEASFGTQYF
d_gene: TRBD2; j_gene: TRBJ2-1; v_gene: TRBV4-1; len: 17; abundance: many; CDR3nt: TGCGCCAGCAGCCCTGGACTAGCGGTCAGCTCCTACAATGAGCAGTTCTTC; CDR3aa: CASSPGLAVSSYNEQFF
d_gene: -; j_gene: TRBJ1-2; v_gene: TRBV4-1; len: 15; abundance: -; CDR3nt: TGCGCCAGCAGCGAAGGGGCAGACACTTGGTATGGCTACACCTTC; CDR3aa: CASSEGADTWYGYTF
d_gene: TRBD1; j_gene: TRBJ2-7; v_gene: TRBV28; len: 17; abundance: few; CDR3nt: TGTGCCAGCAGTTCCGTCCCCCGGCAGGGGGCTTCCTACGAGCAGTACTTC; CDR3aa: CASSSVPRQGASYEQYF
d_gene: -; j_gene: TRBJ2-3; v_gene: TRBV29-1; len: 15; abundance: -; CDR3nt: TGCAGCGTTGAGACCAGGGGATCTAGCACAGATACGCAGTATTTT; CDR3aa: CSVETRGSSTDTQYF
d_gene: -; j_gene: TRBJ2-1; v_gene: TRBV20-1; len: 16; abundance: -; CDR3nt: TGCAGTGCTAGACCTGATGGGGTATCCTCCTACAATGAGCAGTTCTTC; CDR3aa: CSARPDGVSSYNEQFF
d_gene: TRBD1; j_gene: TRBJ1-6; v_gene: TRBV28; len: 15; abundance: -; CDR3nt: TGTGCCAGCAGCACCGGGACAGGGGGTAATTCACCCCTCCACTTT; CDR3aa: CASSTGTGGNSPLHF
d_gene: TRBD2; j_gene: TRBJ2-7; v_gene: TRBV4-2; len: 15; abundance: few; CDR3nt: TGTGCCAGCAGCCAATTAGCGGGAATATCCTACGAGCAGTACTTC; CDR3aa: CASSQLAGISYEQYF
d_gene: -; j_gene: TRBJ2-3; v_gene: TRBV9; len: 13; abundance: few; CDR3nt: TGTGCCAGCAGCGCCGCGAACACAGATACGCAGTATTTT; CDR3aa: CASSAANTDTQYF
d_gene: -; j_gene: TRBJ2-1; v_gene: TRBV29-1; len: 12; abundance: -; CDR3nt: TGCAGCGGCTGGGGAGACTCGCATGAGCAGTTCTTC; CDR3aa: CSGWGDSHEQFF
d_gene: -; j_gene: TRBJ1-2; v_gene: TRBV27; len: 14; abundance: many; CDR3nt: TGTGCCAGCAGTTTATCGACTGACTCCTATGGCTACACCTTC; CDR3aa: CASSLSTDSYGYTF
d_gene: TRBD2; j_gene: TRBJ2-3; v_gene: TRBV7-3; len: 15; abundance: few; CDR3nt: TGTGCCAGCAGCTTATTTAGCGGGGGCACAGATACGCAGTATTTT; CDR3aa: CASSLFSGGTDTQYF
d_gene: -; j_gene: TRBJ2-1; v_gene: TRBV6-2/TRBV6-3; len: 15; abundance: -; CDR3nt: TGTGCCAGCACCGACGGGGAGCGGAACTACAATGAGCAGTTCTTC; CDR3aa: CASTDGERNYNEQFF